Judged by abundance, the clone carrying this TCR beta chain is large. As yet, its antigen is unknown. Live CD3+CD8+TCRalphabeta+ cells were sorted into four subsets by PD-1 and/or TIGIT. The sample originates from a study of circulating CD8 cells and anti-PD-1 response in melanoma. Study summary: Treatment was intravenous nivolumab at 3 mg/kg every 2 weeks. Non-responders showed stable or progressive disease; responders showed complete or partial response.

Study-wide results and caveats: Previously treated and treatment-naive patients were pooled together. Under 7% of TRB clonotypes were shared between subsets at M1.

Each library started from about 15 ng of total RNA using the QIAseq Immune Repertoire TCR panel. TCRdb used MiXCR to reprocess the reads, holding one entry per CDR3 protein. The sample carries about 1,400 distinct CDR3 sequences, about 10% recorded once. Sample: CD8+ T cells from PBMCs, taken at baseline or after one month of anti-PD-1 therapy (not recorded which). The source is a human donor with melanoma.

CDR3 nucleotides: TGTGCCAGCAGTGACCCTGGAGGGGAAAGCTCCTACGAGCAGTACTTC. Translation gives CASSDPGGESSYEQYF. This chain connects TRBV2 to TRBJ2-7; tentative D call: TRBD2 (6 bases). Germline V gene data show CDR1 as SNHLY and CDR2 as FYNNEI. V lost 3 bases to trimming and J lost 0 bases, with 15 bases between them. CDR3 size: 16 residues.